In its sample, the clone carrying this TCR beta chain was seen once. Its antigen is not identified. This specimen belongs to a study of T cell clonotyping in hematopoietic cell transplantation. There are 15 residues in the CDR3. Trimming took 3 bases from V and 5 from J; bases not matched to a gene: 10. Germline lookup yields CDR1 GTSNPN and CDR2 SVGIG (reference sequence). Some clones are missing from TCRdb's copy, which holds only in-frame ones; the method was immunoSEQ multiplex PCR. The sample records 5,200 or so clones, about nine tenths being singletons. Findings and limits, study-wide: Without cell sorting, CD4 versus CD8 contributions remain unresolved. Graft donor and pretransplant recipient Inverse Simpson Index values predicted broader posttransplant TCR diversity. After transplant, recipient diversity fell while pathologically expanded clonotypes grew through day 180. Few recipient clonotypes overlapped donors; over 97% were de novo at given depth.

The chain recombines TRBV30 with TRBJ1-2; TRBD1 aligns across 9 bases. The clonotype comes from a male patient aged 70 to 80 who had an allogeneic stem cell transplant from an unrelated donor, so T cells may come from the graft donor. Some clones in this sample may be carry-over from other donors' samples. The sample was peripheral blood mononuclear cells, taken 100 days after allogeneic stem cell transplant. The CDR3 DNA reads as TGTGCCTGGAGCAGCACAGGGGGCGCGGGTTATGGCTACACCTTC. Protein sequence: CAWSSTGGAGYGYTF.